Presented here are 32 T cell receptor beta chains from one specimen sequenced in a study of blood T cell repertoires in COVID-19. The method was immunoSEQ multiplex PCR; TCRdb's version includes in-frame clones alone and lacks a portion of them. The sample lists roughly 400,000 clones; about 87% were seen once. The sample was PBMCs or T cells enriched from blood (not recorded which). These receptors were obtained from a woman aged 50 to 60 who had recovered from COVID-19.

V and J are TRBV12-5 and TRBJ1-1, with D perhaps TRBD1 (6 bases). The V end was cut by 3 bases, the J end by 2 bases, with 10 bases between. This CDR3 spans 14 amino acids. CDR1 is LGHNT and CDR2 is FRNRAP in the germline V gene. The CDR3 coding sequence is TGTGCTAGTGGTTTACCGACAGGCAACACTGAAGCTTTCTTT. Its translation is CASGLPTGNTEAFF.

This chain uses TRBV11-2 with TRBJ1-2; the match to TRBD1 covers 9 bases. Germline assignment: CDR1 SGHAT and CDR2 FQNNGV. V was pared by 6 bases and J by 1 base, with 6 bases of the junction left unmatched. This CDR3 has 15 amino acids. The CDR3 is CASRQTGGLNYGYTF. As DNA, the CDR3 is TGTGCCAGCAGACAAACAGGGGGCCTTAACTATGGCTACACCTTC.

The chain employs TRBV4-2 and TRBJ2-1, with 12 bases identical to TRBD2. The CDR3 loop spans 18 amino acids. With V trimmed by 0 bases and J by 8 bases, 11 bases remained unmatched. Germline assignment: CDR1 LGHNA and CDR2 YNFKEQ. Written as DNA, the CDR3 is TGTGCCAGCAGCCAAGATGAGATCGGACTAGCGGGGTACGATGAGCAGTTCTTC. Protein product: CASSQDEIGLAGYDEQFF.

In this sample, this clone turned up a few times. V is TRBV7-8 and J is TRBJ1-1; 8 bases line up with TRBD1. The V segment lost 4 bases and the J segment 1 base; nucleotides outside the gene matches: 5. CDR1 is SGHVS, CDR2 FQNEAQ, per germline. The CDR3 totals 15 residues. Here the CDR3 DNA reads TGTGCCAGCAGCTATAGGACAGGGACGAACACTGAAGCTTTCTTT. Translation gives CASSYRTGTNTEAFF.

The genes are TRBV18 and TRBJ2-7; D gene uncertain. The ends were cut back, 3 bases at V and 2 bases at J, with 11 bases in the middle. Per germline, CDR1 KGHSH and CDR2 LQKENI. The length of the CDR3 is 14 residues. The CDR3 loop is CASSPFTAPYEQYF. DNA of the CDR3: TGTGCCAGCTCACCCTTTACAGCCCCCTACGAGCAGTACTTC.

Comments on this clone: In this CDR3 the conserved last residue, phenylalanine or tryptophan, is missing, so a read error is likely. This CDR3 is CAWSVMEVGRDANYGYTS. Here the CDR3 DNA reads TGTGCCTGGAGTGTAATGGAAGTAGGACGGGATGCTAACTATGGCTACACCTCC. The rearrangement links TRBV30 to TRBJ1-2; D ambiguous. Trimming took 0 bases from V and 0 from J, leaving 20 bases between them. In germline, CDR1 is GTSNPN, CDR2 SVGIG (reference sequence). The CDR3 covers 18 residues.

The V call is TRBV18, the J call TRBJ1-2, with D maybe TRBD1 (5 bases). Trimming left V 3 bases short and J 5 bases short, with 10 bases between. The CDR3 totals 13 residues. The germline gives CDR1 KGHSH, CDR2 LQKENI. The CDR3 here is CASSPPDSYGYTF. Written as DNA, the CDR3 is TGTGCCAGCTCACCCCCTGACAGTTATGGCTACACCTTC.

The chain combines TRBV6-4 with TRBJ1-2, with TRBD1 matching 11 bases. The CDR3 length is 15 residues. V lost 4 bases, J lost 4 bases, and 5 bases stayed unmatched. Germline V gene lookup returns CDR1 MRHNA and CDR2 SNTAGT. The CDR3: CASSAGTGGGYGYTF. DNA for the CDR3: TGTGCCAGCAGTGCCGGGACAGGGGGAGGCTATGGCTACACCTTC.

The V call is TRBV7-9, the J call TRBJ1-6; 7 bases line up with TRBD1. The CDR3 is 14 residues long. The V segment lost 4 bases and the J segment 9 bases; nucleotides outside the gene matches: 6. Germline V gene data show CDR1 as SEHNR and CDR2 as FQNEAQ (reference sequence). The chain's CDR3 is CASSSDRVGSPLHF. The CDR3 DNA follows: TGTGCCAGCAGCTCAGACAGGGTTGGTTCACCCCTCCACTTT.

This rearrangement joins TRBV30 to TRBJ2-1, with TRBD1 matching 8 bases. V lost 0 bases and J lost 8; bases outside the gene matches: 15. This CDR3 spans 17 amino acids. Germline assignment: CDR1 GTSNPN and CDR2 SVGIG (reference sequence). The CDR3 spells CAWSVRMGQGAVDEQFF. In DNA form, the CDR3 reads TGTGCCTGGAGTGTAAGGATGGGCCAGGGGGCCGTCGATGAGCAGTTCTTC.

V is TRBV9 and J is TRBJ2-7, with a weak D call TRBD1 (6 bases). Trimming pared 3 bases from V and 2 bases from J, leaving 18 bases between. Germline CDR1 SGDLS, CDR2 YYNGEE. CDR3 length: 16 residues. The chain's CDR3 is CASSAQPGTRTYEQYF. For the CDR3, the DNA is TGTGCCAGCAGCGCCCAGCCCGGGACAAGGACCTACGAGCAGTACTTC.

This chain joins TRBV7-2 and TRBJ1-5; tentative D call: TRBD1 (5 bases). Trimming pared 0 bases from V and 5 bases from J, leaving 11 bases between. Germline CDR1 is SGHTA and CDR2 is FQGNSA. The CDR3 runs to 15 residues. CDR3 nucleotide sequence: TGTGCCAGCAGCTTAGCGGGGCAATCGTATCAGCCCCAGCATTTT. It is translated as CASSLAGQSYQPQHF.

CDR3 region: CASSATGDNEQFF. In nucleotides, the CDR3 is TGTGCCAGCAGCGCGACAGGGGACAATGAGCAGTTCTTC. The chain recombines TRBV2 with TRBJ2-1; 8 bases match TRBD1. The CDR3 extends over 13 amino acids. Per germline, CDR1 SNHLY and CDR2 FYNNEI. Germline trimming cut 6 bases from V and 5 bases from J; bases unmatched to any gene: 3.

This chain links TRBV12-3 or TRBV12-4 with TRBJ2-5; D remains ambiguous. With 7 bases removed from V and 4 bases from J, the gap between germline ends came to 10 bases. The CDR3 is 12 amino acids. As DNA, the CDR3 is TGTGCCAGCACCTTCTCCTCAGAGACCCAGTACTTC. This encodes CASTFSSETQYF.

The V and J genes are TRBV5-6 and TRBJ2-7; D is perhaps TRBD2 (5 bases). There are 16 residues in the CDR3. Trimming left V 0 bases short and J 6 bases short, with 19 bases between. Germline assignment: CDR1 SGHDT and CDR2 YYEEEE. Written as DNA, the CDR3 is TGTGCCAGCAGCTTGGCTCTCTATGGTGGAGGCCGCGAGCAGTACTTC. Its protein is CASSLALYGGGREQYF.

The chain uses TRBV5-6 and TRBJ1-1, with a tentative D call TRBD1 (6 bases). Trimming pared 0 bases from V and 0 bases from J, leaving 12 bases between. CDR1 and CDR2 (germline): SGHDT, YYEEEE. There are 16 residues in the CDR3. CDR3 loop: CASSLGGGPLNTEAFF. CDR3 nucleotide sequence: TGTGCCAGCAGCTTGGGCGGGGGGCCCCTGAACACTGAAGCTTTCTTT.

The sample holds many counts of this clone. The chain couples TRBV27 to TRBJ2-3; 7 bases fit TRBD1. Germline assignment: CDR1 MNHEY and CDR2 SMNVEV (reference sequence). CDR3 length equals 15 residues. The V segment lost 2 bases and the J segment 0 bases; nucleotides outside the gene matches: 2. The CDR3 is CASSLRGQSTDTQYF. CDR3 sequence (DNA): TGTGCCAGCAGTTTACGGGGACAGAGCACAGATACGCAGTATTTT.

The V call is TRBV28, the J call TRBJ1-1; tentative D call: TRBD1 (5 bases). CDR3 length: 14 amino acids. The V gene's germline CDR1 is MDHEN and CDR2 SYDVKM. Trimming stripped 2 bases from V and 4 bases from J, with 11 bases between. Here the CDR3 DNA reads TGTGCCAGCAGTTTAGGGGCACCAAGCACTGAAGCTTTCTTT. As protein: CASSLGAPSTEAFF.

V and J are TRBV7-8 and TRBJ1-1, with D tentatively TRBD1 (5 bases). This CDR3 has 15 amino acids. The V gene's germline CDR1 is SGHVS and CDR2 FQNEAQ. V was clipped by 4 bases and J by 0 bases, with 12 bases between them. CDR3: CASSSPSTVNTEAFF. CDR3 nucleotides: TGTGCCAGCAGCTCCCCTTCGACAGTGAACACTGAAGCTTTCTTT.

This chain links TRBV7-2 with TRBJ2-3, with a weak D call TRBD2 (5 bases). The CDR3 runs 16 residues. Trimming stripped 2 bases from V and 0 bases from J, with 12 bases between. Per the germline V gene, CDR1 is SGHTA and CDR2 is FQGNSA. This chain's CDR3 is CASSLLGGASTDTQYF. CDR3 nucleotide sequence: TGTGCCAGCAGCTTATTAGGAGGTGCTAGCACAGATACGCAGTATTTT.

This chain uses TRBV3-1 (or the pseudogene TRBV3-2) with TRBJ1-2; D is uncertain. CDR1 and CDR2 from the germline V gene are LGHDT and YNNKEL (reference sequence). The CDR3 sequence is 13 residues long. The ends were cut back, 1 base at V and 5 bases at J, with 8 bases in the middle. The CDR3 protein is CASSQGRNYGYTF. In DNA, the CDR3 is TGTGCCAGCAGCCAAGGGAGGAATTATGGCTACACCTTC.

The chain has TRBV7-8 and TRBJ2-6; unclear D gene. This CDR3 spans 13 amino acids. V gave up 6 bases and J gave up 4 bases, with 7 bases separating them. Germline V gene data show CDR1 as SGHVS and CDR2 as FQNEAQ. The DNA for the CDR3 is TGTGCCAGCAGATTTGCGGGGGCCAACGTCCTGACTTTC. Its protein product is CASRFAGANVLTF. The whole variable domain, filled in from reference TRBV7-8 and TRBJ2-6, reads GAGVSQSPRYKVAKRGQDVALRCDPISGHVSLFWYQQALGQGPEFLTYFQNEAQLDKSGLPSDRFFAERPEGSVSTLKIQRTQQEDSAVYLCASRFAGANVLTFGAGSRLTVL.

The chain employs TRBV5-5 and TRBJ2-7; D perhaps matches TRBD1 (6 bases). V lost 1 base and J 0 bases, leaving 20 bases between the germline ends. The CDR3 consists of 18 residues. CDR1 is SGHKS and CDR2 is YYEKEE in the germline V gene (reference sequence). CDR3 nucleotide sequence: TGTGCCAGCAGCTTGCAGTTCGGTCGGACAGCAACCTCCTACGAGCAGTACTTC. Its protein product is CASSLQFGRTATSYEQYF.

The V call is TRBV2, the J call TRBJ1-2; D perhaps matches TRBD1 (5 bases). Germline CDR1 reads SNHLY; CDR2 reads FYNNEI. This CDR3 is built from 15 residues. The V end was cut by 6 bases, the J end by 9 bases, with 23 bases between. This CDR3 reads CASSLPQGVSGRYTF. In DNA, the CDR3 is TGTGCCAGCAGCCTCCCCCAGGGCGTTTCTGGGCGCTACACCTTC.

CDR3: CASSPQGDIEAFF. The CDR3 DNA sequence: TGTGCCAGCTCACCACAGGGGGACATCGAAGCTTTCTTT. The chain links TRBV18 to TRBJ1-1; a possible D gene is TRBD1 (6 bases). The CDR3 is made up of 13 amino acids. Germline loops: CDR1 KGHSH, CDR2 LQKENI. V was pared by 1 base and J by 8 bases, with 11 bases between.

This clone has more than one count but fewer than ten. The genes are TRBV4-1 and TRBJ1-2, with D uncertain. Germline values: CDR1 MGHRA, CDR2 YSYEKL. Trimming took 4 bases from V and 6 from J, leaving 24 bases between them. The CDR3 sequence is 17 residues long. CDR3 protein: CASSPVAIPEVRNGYTF. CDR3 in DNA: TGCGCCAGCAGCCCTGTAGCCATCCCCGAGGTAAGGAATGGCTACACCTTC.

This clone was seen a single time. The genes are TRBV4-3 and TRBJ2-5; 9 positions match TRBD1. CDR3 size: 15 residues. J lost 9 bases, V lost 0 bases, and 8 bases had no gene match. In germline, CDR1 is LGHNA, CDR2 YSLEER. In nucleotides, the CDR3 is TGCGCCAGCAGCCAAGAATACAGGGGGCGGGGGTCCCAGTACTTC. Translated, it gives CASSQEYRGRGSQYF.

Here the CDR3 DNA reads TGTGCCAGCAGCCGGGACAGGGGTTACTCCTACAATGAGCAGTTCTTC. Its translation: CASSRDRGYSYNEQFF. The chain joins TRBV4-2 to TRBJ2-1, with 10 bases aligning to TRBD1. The trim removed 4 bases at V and 0 bases at J, leaving 3 bases unmatched. CDR3 size: 16 residues. In germline, CDR1 is LGHNA, CDR2 YNFKEQ.

This sequence joins TRBV2 and TRBJ1-2; 9 nucleotides agree with TRBD1. CDR1 and CDR2 from the germline V gene are SNHLY and FYNNEI. The CDR3 sequence is 13 residues long. Trimming removed 9 bases from V and 5 bases from J; junction bases left unmatched: 7. The DNA for the CDR3 is TGTGCCAGTTACGGGGGACAGGGATATGGCTACACCTTC. It codes for CASYGGQGYGYTF.

This CDR3 reads CASRAGTDYTEAFF. CDR3 nucleotide sequence: TGCGCCAGCAGGGCCGGGACAGATTACACTGAAGCTTTCTTT. This chain connects TRBV5-1 to TRBJ1-1; 7 nucleotides agree with TRBD1. CDR1 SGHRS and CDR2 YFSETQ come from the germline V gene. J lost 3 bases, V lost 5 bases, and 7 bases had no gene match. The CDR3 is 14 amino acids.

This chain links TRBV6-5 with TRBJ1-1; D unclear. The CDR3 runs 12 residues. Germline lookup yields CDR1 MNHEY and CDR2 SVGAGI. Trimming stripped 6 bases from V and 3 bases from J, with 8 bases between. The DNA of the CDR3 is TGTGCCAGCAGGAGGGTCGACACTGAAGCTTTCTTT. Protein: CASRRVDTEAFF.

V and J are TRBV2 and TRBJ1-1; D is perhaps TRBD1 (5 bases). Deletions cut 7 bases from V and 7 bases from J, with 19 bases between. Germline V gives CDR1 SNHLY, CDR2 FYNNEI. The CDR3 extends over 14 amino acids. In nucleotides, the CDR3 is TGTGCCAGCAAAGAGCGACAGCAATACTTTGAAGCTTTCTTT. This sequence encodes CASKERQQYFEAFF.